This TCR beta chain was captured in a study of T-cell memory formation after mild COVID-19. The CDR3 is 14 residues long. Between the trimmed V and J ends, which lost 3 bases and 4 bases, there was a span of 11 bases. Germline loops: CDR1 SGHNT, CDR2 YYREEE (reference sequence). TCRdb fed the 5' RACE reads into MiXCR, producing one record per CDR3 protein. This sample yields some 130,000 distinct CDR3 sequences, of which about 6.5% are seen a single time; 2% to 2.5% belongs to the top ten. The clonotype originates from an adult woman who had mild COVID-19 (a few samples of this study predate the infection). Cell type and time point are not known. The chain couples TRBV5-4 to TRBJ2-1; D is possibly TRBD2 (6 bases). Material: PBMCs or a T cell subset sorted from them (not recorded which). DNA of the CDR3: TGTGCCAGCAGCTCAGGAGGGACGTACAATGAGCAGTTCTTC. It is translated as CASSSGGTYNEQFF. Together with reference TRBV5-4 and TRBJ2-1, the CDR3 gives the full variable domain: ETGVTQSPTHLIKTRGQQVTLRCSSQSGHNTVSWYQQALGQGPQFIFQYYREEENGRGNFPPRFSGLQFPNYSSELNVNALELDDSALYLCASSSGGTYNEQFFGPGTRLTVL.